This entry lists 14 T cell receptor beta chains sequenced from one sample in a study of control samples from healthy donors and cancer patients. Some clones are missing from TCRdb's copy, which holds only in-frame ones; the method was immunoSEQ multiplex PCR. The data hold 60,000 to 75,000 clones, with 83% observed a single time. The sequenced sample consisted of blood. These receptors all stem from a man in his sixties in good health.

V and J are TRBV28 and TRBJ1-4; D gene unclear. There are 11 residues in the CDR3. The germline V gene has CDR1 MDHEN and CDR2 SYDVKM. V was trimmed by 7 bases and J by 8 bases, leaving 8 bases between them. CDR3 coding DNA: TGTGCCAGCATAAGCGGCGAAAAACTGTTTTTT. Translated: CASISGEKLFF.

The table lists this clone with a few counts. A read error may produce the germline difference seen at one junction end. The gene calls are TRBV7-9 and TRBJ2-1; the D gene is possibly TRBD2 (5 bases). This CDR3 has 9 residues. Looked up from germline, CDR1 is SEHNR and CDR2 is FQNEAQ (reference sequence). The CDR3 is CASSSQEVF. In DNA form, the CDR3 reads TGTGCCAGCAGCTCCCAGGAGGTCTTC.

This chain links TRBV30 with TRBJ2-5; 11 bases align to TRBD2. This CDR3 is built from 13 residues. With 4 bases clipped from V and 5 bases from J, the junction kept 3 bases outside the gene matches. CDR1 GTSNPN and CDR2 SVGIG come from the germline V gene (reference sequence). The CDR3 DNA follows: TGTGCCTGGACCCGGACTAGCGGGGAGACCCAGTACTTC. Translation: CAWTRTSGETQYF.

The chain carries TRBV4-1 and TRBJ2-2; no firm D call. This CDR3 has 16 amino acids. Trimming shortened V by 2 bases and J by 6 bases, and 16 bases separated the two germline ends. Germline V gene data show CDR1 as MGHRA and CDR2 as YSYEKL. The CDR3 DNA reads as TGCGCCAGCAGCCAACCACTAAGGAGATTTTCCGGGGAGCTGTTTTTT. Translated, it gives CASSQPLRRFSGELFF.

DNA for the CDR3: TGCGCCAGCAGCCTTGGGGGGGATACTGAAGCTTTCTTT. It encodes CASSLGGDTEAFF. The chain links TRBV4-3 to TRBJ1-1; D is possibly TRBD1 (5 bases). The CDR3 covers 13 residues. From germline, CDR1 is LGHNA and CDR2 YSLEER. The V and J ends lost 4 bases and 5 bases respectively, with 11 bases between them.

This clone showed up just a few times. The chain uses TRBV18 and TRBJ1-6, with 7 positions matching TRBD1. This CDR3 spans 15 amino acids. V trimming: 4 bases; J trimming: 9 bases; junction bases outside the gene matches: 9. Germline values: CDR1 KGHSH, CDR2 LQKENI. In DNA, the CDR3 is TGTGCCAGCTCACTTGACAGGGTGGTGCGTTCACCCCTCCACTTT. It translates to CASSLDRVVRSPLHF.

The chain couples TRBV6-6 to TRBJ2-5; possible D gene TRBD2, 6 bases. The germline V gene encodes CDR1 MNHNY and CDR2 SVGAGI (reference sequence). CDR3 length equals 14 residues. Deletions cut 3 bases from V and 2 bases from J, with 10 bases between. Here the CDR3 reads CASSYSGTQETQYF. CDR3 nucleotides: TGTGCCAGCAGTTATTCCGGGACTCAAGAGACCCAGTACTTC.

The chain has TRBV6-6 and TRBJ2-1, with TRBD1 identical over 11 bases. Germline trimming cut 4 bases from V and 7 bases from J; bases unmatched to any gene: 6. CDR1 and CDR2 from the germline V gene are MNHNY and SVGAGI (reference sequence). This CDR3 is built from 15 residues. In DNA form, the CDR3 reads TGTGCCAGCAGTTCTAGGACAGGGGGCTTGAATGAGCAGTTCTTC. This sequence encodes CASSSRTGGLNEQFF.

The rearrangement uses TRBV15 and TRBJ2-1, with 10 bases aligning to TRBD2. The CDR3 extends over 17 amino acids. Germline values: CDR1 LNHNV, CDR2 YYDKDF (reference sequence). Unmatched junction bases numbered 12, after V lost 3 bases and J lost 7 bases. The CDR3 protein is CATSSRRSSGRLNEQFF. The CDR3 coding sequence is TGTGCCACCAGCAGCCGGCGGTCTAGCGGGAGATTGAATGAGCAGTTCTTC.

The chain couples TRBV18 to TRBJ1-4; no clear D gene. Germline CDR1 is KGHSH and CDR2 is LQKENI. V lost 2 bases and J lost 7, with 14 bases in between. This CDR3 is built from 15 residues. The CDR3 protein is CASSPRGIEGEKLFF. The CDR3 coding sequence is TGTGCCAGCTCACCAAGAGGCATAGAAGGTGAAAAACTGTTTTTT.

This clone was seen more than once but under ten times. The chain employs TRBV4-1 and TRBJ2-7; D is ambiguous. Per germline, CDR1 MGHRA and CDR2 YSYEKL. This CDR3 is built from 13 residues. Trimming shortened V by 6 bases and J by 3 bases, and 12 bases separated the two germline ends. This CDR3 reads CASSPSGIYEQYF. For the CDR3, the DNA is TGCGCCAGCAGTCCTTCGGGCATCTACGAGCAGTACTTC.

This clone was detected only a few times. The gene calls are TRBV3-1 (or the pseudogene TRBV3-2) and TRBJ2-7; 8 positions match TRBD2. Looked up from germline, CDR1 is LGHDT and CDR2 is YNNKEL (reference sequence). The CDR3 covers 18 residues. V gave up 4 bases and J gave up 3 bases; unmatched junction bases: 17. CDR3 amino acids: CASSLRRHPSGQHYEQYF. CDR3 DNA sequence: TGTGCCAGCAGCCTTAGACGACACCCTAGCGGGCAACACTACGAGCAGTACTTC.

This chain links TRBV30 with TRBJ2-3, with TRBD2 identical over 7 bases. Germline trimming cut 3 bases from V and 0 bases from J; bases unmatched to any gene: 3. Germline-derived CDR1 and CDR2 are GTSNPN and SVGIG (reference sequence). The CDR3 runs 14 residues. This CDR3 is CAWRNSGSTDTQYF. CDR3 sequence (DNA): TGTGCCTGGAGGAATAGCGGGAGCACAGATACGCAGTATTTT.

In its sample, this clone was seen once. The V and J genes are TRBV10-3 and TRBJ2-7; 13 bases are shared with TRBD2. The trim removed 10 bases at V and 3 bases at J, leaving 6 bases unmatched. CDR3 size: 14 residues. Germline CDR1 ENHRY, CDR2 SYGVKD. The CDR3 is CASSRTSGSYEQYF. CDR3 bases: TGTGCCAGCTCCCGGACTAGCGGGAGCTACGAGCAGTACTTC.